This TCR beta chain was sequenced during a study of cytomegalovirus exposure and HLA in healthy donors. Assay: immunoSEQ multiplex PCR; the TCRdb copy retains only in-frame clones and omits some. The sample holds some 330,000 clones; 86% are singletons and the top ten take 0.84%. V dropped 0 bases and J dropped 0 bases, with 4 bases sitting between them. The CDR3 extends over 14 amino acids. Germline V gene sequence: CDR1 SGHDT, CDR2 YYEEEE. Material: PBMCs. This chain connects TRBV5-6 to TRBJ2-1; D is uncertain. The TCR was taken from a woman in her late teens or twenties in good health and CMV-seronegative. The CDR3 here is CASSLVSSYNEQFF. CDR3 DNA: TGTGCCAGCAGCTTGGTTAGCTCCTACAATGAGCAGTTCTTC.